These T cell receptor beta chains were read from a single sample in a study of blood T cell repertoires in COVID-19. Libraries were prepared by immunoSEQ multiplex PCR; TCRdb keeps only in-frame clonotypes and omits some of them. The sample contains fewer than 250,000 clones, 70% to 90% of which appear only once. Specimen: peripheral blood. Source of these receptors: a woman in her thirties or forties who had recovered from COVID-19. Both conserved end residues are part of each CDR3. A D gene is named only where the DNA matches it firmly. Size is omitted from some rows. Given values are once, few, many or a class for expanded clones.

cdr3_aa,cdr3_nt,v_call,j_call,clone_size,d_call
CASSRLAGGAYEQYF,TGTGCCAGCAGCCGACTAGCGGGAGGTGCCTACGAGCAGTACTTC,TRBV28,TRBJ2-7,.,TRBD2
CAISERTSGLNEQFF,TGTGCCATCAGTGAGAGGACTAGCGGTCTCAATGAGCAGTTCTTC,TRBV10-3,TRBJ2-1,.,TRBD2
CASSLFLTGDSGYTF,TGTGCCAGCAGCTTATTCTTGACAGGGGACTCCGGCTACACCTTC,TRBV7-9,TRBJ1-2,.,TRBD1
CASSFGQTGAKGYTF,TGTGCCAGCAGTTTCGGCCAGACAGGGGCTAAGGGCTACACCTTC,TRBV27,TRBJ1-2,.,TRBD1
CASSPRTSGRGNTGELFF,TGCGCCAGCAGCCCAAGGACTAGCGGGAGGGGCAACACCGGGGAGCTGTTTTTT,TRBV5-1,TRBJ2-2,.,TRBD2
CASSVYRDKYEQYF,TGTGCCAGCAGCGTATACCGGGACAAATACGAGCAGTACTTC,TRBV4-2,TRBJ2-7,.,.
CASSQDRGGLAGASDTQYF,TGTGCCAGCAGCCAAGATCGCGGAGGACTAGCGGGAGCATCAGATACGCAGTATTTT,TRBV4-2,TRBJ2-3,.,TRBD2
CASSRRQLDTGELFF,TGTGCCAGTAGTAGACGACAGCTAGACACCGGGGAGCTGTTTTTT,TRBV19,TRBJ2-2,.,.
CASSLLLAGTPSTDTQYF,TGTGCCAGCAGCTTACTTCTAGCGGGGACCCCTAGCACAGATACGCAGTATTTT,TRBV7-9,TRBJ2-3,.,TRBD2
CASSLVGLAGTQETQYF,TGTGCCAGCAGCTTAGTAGGACTAGCGGGTACCCAAGAGACCCAGTACTTC,TRBV13,TRBJ2-5,few,TRBD2
CASSFLAGGQPQHF,TGTGCCAGCAGTTTCTTGGCAGGGGGTCAGCCCCAGCATTTT,TRBV28,TRBJ1-5,.,TRBD1
CATSDVPSRDNEQFF,TGTGCCACCAGTGATGTGCCTAGCAGAGACAATGAGCAGTTCTTC,TRBV24-1,TRBJ2-1,.,.
CASSFGGQMNTEAFF,TGTGCCAGCAGCTTTGGGGGACAAATGAACACTGAAGCTTTCTTT,TRBV11-2,TRBJ1-1,.,.
CASSYTSGANVLTF,TGTGCCAGCAGTTACACCTCTGGGGCCAACGTCCTGACTTTC,TRBV27,TRBJ2-6,.,.
CASSFTGPKGVFF,TGTGCCAGCAGTTTCACCGGCCCGAAAGGGGTGTTTTTT,TRBV28,TRBJ1-4,.,.
CASSLRGTGVRGYTF,TGTGCCAGCAGCCTTCGCGGGACAGGGGTTCGTGGCTACACCTTC,TRBV28,TRBJ1-2,once,TRBD1
CASSQAISGPGELFF,TGTGCCAGCAGCCAAGCGATTAGCGGACCTGGGGAGCTGTTTTTT,TRBV4-2,TRBJ2-2,.,.
CASSLVTEANEKLFF,TGTGCCAGCAGCTTAGTGACAGAAGCAAATGAAAAACTGTTTTTT,TRBV7-9,TRBJ1-4,.,.
CASSQDRGSDGGYTF,TGTGCCAGCAGCCAAGATCGGGGGAGCGACGGTGGCTACACCTTC,TRBV3-1/TRBV3-2,TRBJ1-2,.,.
CASSPTSSGIYEQYF,TGCGCCAGCAGCCCCACTTCCAGCGGGATCTACGAGCAGTACTTC,TRBV5-1,TRBJ2-7,.,TRBD2
CASSQSWRSGRIFEQFF,TGTGCCAGCAGCCAAAGTTGGCGAAGCGGGAGAATTTTTGAGCAGTTCTTC,TRBV3-1/TRBV3-2,TRBJ2-1,.,TRBD2
CASSLPTGNEQYF,TGTGCCAGCAGTTTGCCAACAGGTAACGAGCAGTACTTC,TRBV12-3/TRBV12-4,TRBJ2-7,.,.
CASSLTGEGYEQYF,TGCGCCAGCAGCTTGACGGGAGAAGGCTACGAGCAGTACTTC,TRBV5-1,TRBJ2-7,.,.
CSAGLAGPGSSYNEQFF,TGCAGCGCAGGACTAGCAGGACCGGGAAGCTCCTACAATGAGCAGTTCTTC,TRBV29-1,TRBJ2-1,.,TRBD2
CASSLTGGDHNEQFF,TGTGCCAGCAGCTTAACAGGGGGCGACCACAATGAGCAGTTCTTC,TRBV7-3,TRBJ2-1,.,TRBD1
CASSVGAGKGQPQHF,TGTGCCAGCAGCGTAGGGGCGGGGAAGGGGCAGCCCCAGCATTTT,TRBV9,TRBJ1-5,.,.
CAWNRGLAGGNEQFF,TGTGCCTGGAATAGGGGACTAGCGGGAGGGAATGAGCAGTTCTTC,TRBV30,TRBJ2-1,.,TRBD2
CASSFGQGPLEQYF,TGTGCCAGCAGCTTCGGACAGGGCCCTCTCGAGCAGTACTTC,TRBV5-5,TRBJ2-7,.,TRBD1
CASSRPGLADTDTQYF,TGTGCCAGCAGCCGTCCGGGACTAGCGGACACAGATACGCAGTATTTT,TRBV7-2,TRBJ2-3,.,TRBD2
CASSAVTGANEKLFF,TGTGCCAGCAGCGCAGTGACAGGGGCTAATGAAAAACTGTTTTTT,TRBV11-2,TRBJ1-4,.,TRBD1
CASSLSNRLETQYF,TGTGCCAGCAGTTTATCGAACAGGCTGGAGACCCAGTACTTC,TRBV27,TRBJ2-5,.,.
CASSEFEGGSRETQYF,TGTGCCAGCAGTGAGTTCGAGGGCGGGAGTAGGGAGACCCAGTACTTC,TRBV6-1,TRBJ2-5,.,TRBD2
CASGALGTGSYEQYF,TGTGCCAGCGGCGCCCTAGGGACAGGCTCCTACGAGCAGTACTTC,TRBV7-9,TRBJ2-7,.,TRBD1
CAWSLAGVRDEQFF,TGTGCCTGGAGTCTAGCGGGAGTTCGCGATGAGCAGTTCTTC,TRBV30,TRBJ2-1,.,TRBD2
CATSGGTETYGYTF,TGTGCCACCTCGGGGGGGACAGAAACTTATGGCTACACCTTC,TRBV10-3,TRBJ1-2,once,TRBD1
CAWSLQGQTEAFF,TGTGCCTGGAGTTTACAGGGACAGACTGAAGCTTTCTTT,TRBV30,TRBJ1-1,.,TRBD1
CASSAGFRYEQYF,TGTGCCAGCAGCGCAGGGTTCCGCTACGAGCAGTACTTC,TRBV6-5,TRBJ2-7,.,.
CASSSAGINQPQHF,TGTGCCAGCAGTTCCGCAGGGATAAATCAGCCCCAGCATTTT,TRBV28,TRBJ1-5,few,.
CASSLGGGDGYTF,TGTGCCAGCAGTTTAGGCGGGGGGGATGGCTACACCTTC,TRBV12-3/TRBV12-4,TRBJ1-2,.,.
CASSQEFFSVGMNTEAFF,TGTGCCAGCAGCCAAGAGTTTTTTTCCGTCGGGATGAACACTGAAGCTTTCTTT,TRBV3-1/TRBV3-2,TRBJ1-1,.,.